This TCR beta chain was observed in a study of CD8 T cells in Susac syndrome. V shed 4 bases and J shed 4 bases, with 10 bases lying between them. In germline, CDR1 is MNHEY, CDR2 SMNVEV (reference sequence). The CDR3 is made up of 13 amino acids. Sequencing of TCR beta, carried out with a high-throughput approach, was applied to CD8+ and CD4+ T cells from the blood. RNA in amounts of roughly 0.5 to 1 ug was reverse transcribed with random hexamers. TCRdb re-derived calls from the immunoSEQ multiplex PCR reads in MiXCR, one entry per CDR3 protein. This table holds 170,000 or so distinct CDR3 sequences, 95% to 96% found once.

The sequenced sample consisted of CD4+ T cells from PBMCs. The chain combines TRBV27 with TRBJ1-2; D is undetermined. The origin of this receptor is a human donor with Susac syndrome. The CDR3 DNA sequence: TGTGCCAGCAGTTGGGGTTTCGGCTATGGCTACACCTTC. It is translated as CASSWGFGYGYTF.